The present TCR beta chain was sequenced within a study of shared clonotypes between healthy human individuals. In regard to this clone: Its antigen is undetermined.

Points from the study as a whole: The study found roughly 5% of naive CD4 clonotypes shared across a handful of donors.

Assay: immunoSEQ multiplex PCR; the TCRdb copy retains only in-frame clones and omits some. This table has 2 million to 3 million clones, roughly nine tenths appearing once. The sequenced material came from naive CD4+ T cells sorted from blood. As for subset: CD45RA+ positively selected. The receptor comes from a man aged 18 to 29 in good health.

This CDR3 reads CASSVGFNEQFF. DNA for the CDR3: TGTGCCAGCAGCGTAGGATTTAATGAGCAGTTCTTC. This sequence joins TRBV9 and TRBJ2-1; D is ambiguous. This CDR3 is built from 12 residues. In germline, CDR1 is SGDLS, CDR2 YYNGEE. Trimming stripped 0 bases from V and 7 bases from J, with 5 bases between. Based on the CDR3 plus reference TRBV9 and TRBJ2-1, the full variable domain is DSGVTQTPKHLITATGQRVTLRCSPRSGDLSVYWYQQSLDQGLQFLIQYYNGEERAKGNILERFSAQQFPDLHSELNLSSLELGDSALYFCASSVGFNEQFFGPGTRLTVL.